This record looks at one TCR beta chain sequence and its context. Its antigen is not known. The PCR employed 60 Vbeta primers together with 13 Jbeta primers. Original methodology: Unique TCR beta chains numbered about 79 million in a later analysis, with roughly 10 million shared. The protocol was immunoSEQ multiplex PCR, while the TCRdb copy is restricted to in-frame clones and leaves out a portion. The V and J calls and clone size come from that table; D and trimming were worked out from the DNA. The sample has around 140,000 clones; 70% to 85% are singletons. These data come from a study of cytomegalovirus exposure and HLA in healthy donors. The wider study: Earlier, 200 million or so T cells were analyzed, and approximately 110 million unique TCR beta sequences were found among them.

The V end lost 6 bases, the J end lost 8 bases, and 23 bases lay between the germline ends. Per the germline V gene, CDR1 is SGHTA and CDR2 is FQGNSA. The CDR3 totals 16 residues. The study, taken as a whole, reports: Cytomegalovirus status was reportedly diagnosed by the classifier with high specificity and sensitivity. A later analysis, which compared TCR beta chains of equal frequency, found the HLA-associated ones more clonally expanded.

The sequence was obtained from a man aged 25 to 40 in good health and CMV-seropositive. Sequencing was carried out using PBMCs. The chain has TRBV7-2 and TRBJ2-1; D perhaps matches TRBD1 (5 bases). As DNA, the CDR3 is TGTGCCAGCAGTTATTACCTGGGGCGAGGAACCCATGAGCAGTTCTTC. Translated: CASSYYLGRGTHEQFF.